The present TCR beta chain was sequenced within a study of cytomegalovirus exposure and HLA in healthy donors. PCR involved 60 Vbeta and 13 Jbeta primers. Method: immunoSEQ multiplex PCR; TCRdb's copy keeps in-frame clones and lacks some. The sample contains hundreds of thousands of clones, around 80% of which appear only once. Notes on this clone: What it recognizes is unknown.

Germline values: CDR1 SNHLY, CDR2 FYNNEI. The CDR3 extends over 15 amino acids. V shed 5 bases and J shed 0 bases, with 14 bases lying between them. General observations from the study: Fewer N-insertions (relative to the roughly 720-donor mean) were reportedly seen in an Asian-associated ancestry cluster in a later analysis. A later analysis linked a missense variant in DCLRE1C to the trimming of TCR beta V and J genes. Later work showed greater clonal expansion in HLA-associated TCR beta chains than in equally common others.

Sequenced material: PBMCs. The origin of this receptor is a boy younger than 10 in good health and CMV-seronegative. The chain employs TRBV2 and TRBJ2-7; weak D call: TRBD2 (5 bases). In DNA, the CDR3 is TGTGCCAGCAGTTACGGACCGGGAAGCTCCTACGAGCAGTACTTC. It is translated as CASSYGPGSSYEQYF.